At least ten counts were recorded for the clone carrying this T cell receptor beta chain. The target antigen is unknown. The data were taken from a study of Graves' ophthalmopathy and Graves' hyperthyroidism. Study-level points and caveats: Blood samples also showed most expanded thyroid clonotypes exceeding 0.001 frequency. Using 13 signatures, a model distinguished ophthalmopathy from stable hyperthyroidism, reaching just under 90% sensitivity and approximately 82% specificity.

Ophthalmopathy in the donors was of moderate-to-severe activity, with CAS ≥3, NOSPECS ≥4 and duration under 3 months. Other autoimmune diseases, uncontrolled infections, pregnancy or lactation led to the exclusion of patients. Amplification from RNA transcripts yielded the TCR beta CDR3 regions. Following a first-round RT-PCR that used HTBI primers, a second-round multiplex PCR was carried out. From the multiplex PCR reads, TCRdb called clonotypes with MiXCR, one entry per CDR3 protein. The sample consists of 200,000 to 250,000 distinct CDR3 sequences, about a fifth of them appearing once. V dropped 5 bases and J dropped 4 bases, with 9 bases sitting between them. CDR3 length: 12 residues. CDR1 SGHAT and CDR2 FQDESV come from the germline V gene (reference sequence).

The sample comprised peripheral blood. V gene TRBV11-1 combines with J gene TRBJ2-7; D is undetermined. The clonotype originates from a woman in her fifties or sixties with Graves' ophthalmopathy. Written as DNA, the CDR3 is TGTGCCAGCAGCGTCGGCTTATACGAGCAGTACTTC. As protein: CASSVGLYEQYF.